This TCR beta chain appears in the sequencing data of a study of shared clonotypes between healthy human individuals. This CDR3 contains 16 residues. The V and J ends lost 1 base and 5 bases respectively, with 17 bases between them. Germline CDR1 reads LGHNA; CDR2 reads YSLEER. Naive CD8 cells lacked CD45RO and underwent positive selection for CCR7, leaving out terminally differentiated effector memory CD45RA+ cells. Repertoires were generated with immunoSEQ multiplex PCR, while TCRdb's copy carries only in-frame clones and drops some. The sample yields about 2 million clones, 85% to 95% seen once. V usage is TRBV4-3 and J usage is TRBJ2-5; D is perhaps TRBD2 (6 bases). This TCR was sampled from a young man in good health. Input material: naive CD8+ T cells sorted from blood. CDR3 residues: CASSQGQAGPVETQYF. In DNA form, the CDR3 reads TGCGCCAGCAGCCAAGGCCAAGCGGGCCCTGTGGAGACCCAGTACTTC.